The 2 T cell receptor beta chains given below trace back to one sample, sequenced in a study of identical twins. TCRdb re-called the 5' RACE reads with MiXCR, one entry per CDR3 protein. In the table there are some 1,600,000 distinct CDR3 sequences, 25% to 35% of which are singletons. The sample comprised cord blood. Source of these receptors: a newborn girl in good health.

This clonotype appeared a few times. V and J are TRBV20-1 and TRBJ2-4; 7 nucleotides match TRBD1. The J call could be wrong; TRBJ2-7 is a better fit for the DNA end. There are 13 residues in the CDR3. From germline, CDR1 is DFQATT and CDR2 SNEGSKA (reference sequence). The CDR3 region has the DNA TGCAGTGCTCCATTGACAGGGACGGGCGAGCAGTACTTC. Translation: CSAPLTGTGEQYF.

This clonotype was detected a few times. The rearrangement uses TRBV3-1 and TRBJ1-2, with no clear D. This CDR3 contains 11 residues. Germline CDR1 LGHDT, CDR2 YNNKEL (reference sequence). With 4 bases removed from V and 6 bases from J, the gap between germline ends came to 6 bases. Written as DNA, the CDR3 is TGTGCCAGCAGCCTAAACCATGGCTACACCTTC. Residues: CASSLNHGYTF.